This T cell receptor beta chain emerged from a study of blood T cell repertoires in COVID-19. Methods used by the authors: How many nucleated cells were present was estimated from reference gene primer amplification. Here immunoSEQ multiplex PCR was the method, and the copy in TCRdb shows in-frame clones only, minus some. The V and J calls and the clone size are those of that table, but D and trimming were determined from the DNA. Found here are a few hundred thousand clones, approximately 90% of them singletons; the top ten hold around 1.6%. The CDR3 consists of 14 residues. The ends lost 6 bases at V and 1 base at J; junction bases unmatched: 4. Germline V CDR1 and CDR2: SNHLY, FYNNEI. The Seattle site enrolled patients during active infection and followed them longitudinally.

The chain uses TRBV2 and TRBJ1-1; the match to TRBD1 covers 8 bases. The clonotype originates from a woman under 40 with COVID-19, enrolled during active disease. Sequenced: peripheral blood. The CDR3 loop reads CASRDGQGNTEAFF. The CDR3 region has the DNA TGTGCCAGCAGGGACGGACAGGGGAACACTGAAGCTTTCTTT.